Below, one TCR beta chain is given with its context. In the authors' workflow: Amplification from reference gene primers served as the basis for estimated nucleated cell counts. The protocol was immunoSEQ multiplex PCR, while the TCRdb copy is restricted to in-frame clones and leaves out a portion. D and trimming come from the DNA, and the V and J calls and clone size come from that table. This table holds 150,000 to 200,000 clones, 80% to 85% found once. These data are taken from a study of blood T cell repertoires in COVID-19. Study as a whole: The United States, Italy and Spain were the sources of the acute and convalescent COVID-19 samples. Sample material is recorded as cDNA or gDNA derived from T cells, B-cell-depleted T cells, or PBMCs.

The germline V gene has CDR1 SGHDT and CDR2 YYEEEE. Unmatched junction bases numbered 0, after V lost 0 bases and J lost 9 bases. The CDR3 sequence is 12 residues long. The sequenced sample was peripheral blood. The rearrangement joins TRBV5-6 to TRBJ1-5, with 7 bases aligning to TRBD1. The source is a human donor with acute or convalescent COVID-19. The donor label of this sample is uncertain. The CDR3: CASSLGQGPQHF. The DNA for the CDR3 is TGTGCCAGCAGCTTGGGACAGGGGCCCCAGCATTTT.